Presented here are 30 T cell receptor beta chains from one specimen sequenced in a study of T cell responses to AZD1222 COVID-19 vaccine. The data were produced by immunoSEQ multiplex PCR, yet TCRdb's version contains in-frame clones alone and is incomplete. The sample has 160,000 or so clones; approximately 94% are singletons. The input for sequencing was peripheral blood, taken on day 0 of AZD1222 vaccination. The origin of the receptors is an adult in good health.

The rearrangement joins TRBV3-1 (or the pseudogene TRBV3-2) to TRBJ2-7, with TRBD1 as a possible D gene (6 bases). This CDR3 has 12 amino acids. Germline CDR1 LGHDT, CDR2 YNNKEL (reference sequence). Trimming took 4 bases from V and 7 from J, leaving 11 bases between them. The DNA for the CDR3 is TGTGCCAGCAGCCGAGACAGGTATGAGCAGTACTTC. Its protein is CASSRDRYEQYF.

The chain recombines TRBV12-3 or TRBV12-4 with TRBJ1-2; D call uncertain. The CDR3 consists of 12 residues. The V end lost 6 bases, the J end lost 4 bases, and 9 bases lay between the germline ends. CDR3 in amino acids: CASSPAIYGYTF. As DNA, the CDR3 is TGTGCCAGCAGCCCTGCGATCTATGGCTACACCTTC.

This chain links TRBV2 with TRBJ2-7; D gene unclear. Looked up from germline, CDR1 is SNHLY and CDR2 is FYNNEI. With 7 bases removed from V and 6 bases from J, the gap between germline ends came to 16 bases. There are 13 residues in the CDR3. The chain's CDR3 is CASKPRQEAEQYF. The DNA of the CDR3 is TGTGCCAGCAAACCCAGGCAAGAAGCCGAGCAGTACTTC.

The chain is built from TRBV10-2 and TRBJ1-2, with a tentative D call TRBD1 (5 bases). Germline V CDR1 and CDR2: WSHSY, SAAADI. Trimming stripped 0 bases from V and 0 bases from J, with 11 bases between. The CDR3 totals 16 residues. CDR3 sequence reads: CASSESGGWTNYGYTF. As DNA, the CDR3 is TGCGCCAGCAGTGAGTCGGGGGGGTGGACTAACTATGGCTACACCTTC.

The gene calls are TRBV5-3 and TRBJ1-2; 7 nucleotides match TRBD1. TRBV5-3 is filed as an ORF, its function uncertain. The trim removed 1 base at V and 1 base at J, leaving 10 bases unmatched. The CDR3 covers 17 residues. CDR3 residues: CARSLPPGQIFNYGYTF. Here the CDR3 DNA reads TGTGCCAGAAGCTTGCCCCCGGGACAGATTTTTAACTATGGCTACACCTTC.

The gene calls are TRBV6-4 and TRBJ1-1; TRBD1 is a possible D gene (5 bases). This CDR3 has 17 residues. V was shortened by 6 bases and J by 0 bases, with 20 bases between the two germline ends. Looked up from germline, CDR1 is MRHNA and CDR2 is SNTAGT. The CDR3 coding sequence is TGTGCCAGCAGCCCTACCGAGGGGCCAGGCATGAACACTGAAGCTTTCTTT. Translating it yields CASSPTEGPGMNTEAFF.

This clone was found a few times. The CDR3 reads CASSYSKAGREKLFF. The CDR3 region has the DNA TGTGCCAGCAGTTACTCGAAGGCAGGGCGGGAAAAACTGTTTTTT. The chain employs TRBV6-5 and TRBJ1-4, with D perhaps TRBD1 (5 bases). The CDR3 loop spans 15 amino acids. The ends were cut back, 0 bases at V and 8 bases at J, with 13 bases in the middle. Germline assignment: CDR1 MNHEY and CDR2 SVGAGI.

This clone was seen once. The rearrangement joins TRBV20-1 to TRBJ1-1; possibly TRBD1 for D (6 bases). Germline V gene lookup returns CDR1 DFQATT and CDR2 SNEGSKA (reference sequence). The CDR3 runs 11 residues. V lost 1 base to trimming and J lost 9 bases, with 9 bases between them. The CDR3 nucleotides read TGCAGTGCTAGAGGTGGGGGGCAAGCTTTCTTT. Translation: CSARGGGQAFF.

The V call is TRBV7-9, the J call TRBJ2-1; 10 bases are a match to TRBD2. This CDR3 comprises 15 residues. Germline V gene sequence: CDR1 SEHNR, CDR2 FQNEAQ (reference sequence). The trim removed 5 bases at V and 7 bases at J, leaving 8 bases unmatched. CDR3 in amino acids: CASSESGRAWNEQFF. DNA for the CDR3: TGTGCCAGCAGCGAGAGCGGGAGGGCCTGGAATGAGCAGTTCTTC. The full variable domain, its missing parts supplied by reference TRBV7-9 and TRBJ2-1, is DTGVSQNPRHKITKRGQNVTFRCDPISEHNRLYWYRQTLGQGPEFLTYFQNEAQLEKSRLLSDRFSAERPKGSFSTLEIQRTEQGDSAMYLCASSESGRAWNEQFFGPGTRLTVL.

The chain uses TRBV3-1 (or the pseudogene TRBV3-2) and TRBJ2-3, with 16 bases fitting TRBD2. Germline V gives CDR1 LGHDT, CDR2 YNNKEL (reference sequence). This CDR3 has 17 amino acids. V lost 4 bases to trimming and J lost 3 bases; unmatched junction nucleotides: 4. The CDR3 region is CASSPLGLAGGTDTQYF. The CDR3 region has the DNA TGTGCCAGCAGCCCCCTGGGACTAGCGGGAGGGACAGATACGCAGTATTTT.

V is TRBV7-9 and J is TRBJ1-5; D gene uncertain. This CDR3 contains 14 residues. V shed 5 bases and J shed 6 bases, with 14 bases lying between them. In germline, CDR1 is SEHNR, CDR2 FQNEAQ (reference sequence). This chain's CDR3 is CASSLGPVGQPQHF. The CDR3 nucleotides read TGTGCCAGCAGCCTAGGGCCGGTAGGTCAGCCCCAGCATTTT.

About this clone: The junction departs from germline at one end; a sequencing error may be responsible. The chain links TRBV10-2 to TRBJ2-6; D ambiguous. Germline CDR1 WSHSY, CDR2 SAAADI. The CDR3 spans 14 residues. CDR3 residues: CACSRSSGANVLTF. Here the CDR3 DNA reads TGCGCCTGCAGTCGGAGCTCTGGGGCCAACGTCCTGACTTTC.

V is TRBV4-1 and J is TRBJ1-1; D call uncertain. Germline V lookup: CDR1 MGHRA, CDR2 YSYEKL. CDR3 length equals 15 residues. Trimming stripped 2 bases from V and 1 base from J, with 11 bases between. CDR3 coding DNA: TGCGCCAGCAGCCAATGGGTGGAAGGGAACACTGAAGCTTTCTTT. Residues: CASSQWVEGNTEAFF.

The chain uses TRBV5-1 and TRBJ1-1; a possible D gene is TRBD1 (5 bases). CDR3 length equals 14 residues. V shed 4 bases and J shed 7 bases, with 17 bases lying between them. Germline V lookup: CDR1 SGHRS, CDR2 YFSETQ. The CDR3 DNA is TGCGCCAGCAGCCCCCGGGGAGGTGGGGGTGAAGCTTTCTTT. It translates to CASSPRGGGGEAFF. The entire variable domain, with the rest obtained from reference TRBV5-1 and TRBJ1-1, is as follows: KAGVTQTPRYLIKTRGQQVTLSCSPISGHRSVSWYQQTPGQGLQFLFEYFSETQRNKGNFPGRFSGRQFSNSRSEMNVSTLELGDSALYLCASSPRGGGGEAFFGQGTRLTVV.

This chain links TRBV11-2 with TRBJ2-1, with D perhaps being TRBD1 or TRBD2 (5 bases each). The germline V gene encodes CDR1 SGHAT and CDR2 FQNNGV. The CDR3 covers 15 residues. V lost 1 base to trimming and J lost 11 bases, with 18 bases between them. The CDR3 sequence is CASSLGGVRRDQQFF. The CDR3 DNA reads as TGTGCCAGCAGCTTAGGAGGCGTTCGACGGGACCAGCAGTTCTTC.

The chain combines TRBV15 with TRBJ1-5; D is unresolved. CDR1 is LNHNV, CDR2 YYDKDF, per germline (reference sequence). CDR3 length: 17 residues. Trimming stripped 0 bases from V and 0 bases from J, with 12 bases between. CDR3 DNA sequence: TGTGCCACCAGCAGAGATCTAAGGCGAAATAGCAATCAGCCCCAGCATTTT. Protein sequence: CATSRDLRRNSNQPQHF.

The sample holds one count of this clone. The rearrangement links TRBV19 to TRBJ1-2; D remains ambiguous. The CDR3 extends over 14 amino acids. V lost 5 bases to trimming and J lost 4 bases, with 14 bases between them. From germline, CDR1 is LNHDA and CDR2 SQIVND (reference sequence). DNA of the CDR3: TGTGCCAGTAGTCCCGGGCCGTACTCCTATGGCTACACCTTC. Amino acids: CASSPGPYSYGYTF.

The genes are TRBV5-6 and TRBJ2-2, with 9 bases lining up with TRBD1. CDR1 SGHDT and CDR2 YYEEEE come from the germline V gene. The CDR3 contains 16 residues. J was trimmed by 5 bases and V by 3 bases; bases with no gene match: 8. CDR3 in amino acids: CASSSPGQGKTGELFF. In DNA, the CDR3 is TGTGCCAGCAGCTCCCCGGGACAGGGAAAAACCGGGGAGCTGTTTTTT.

The chain joins TRBV27 to TRBJ1-2; D gene unclear. Trimming left V 4 bases short and J 3 bases short, with 12 bases between. CDR1 is MNHEY and CDR2 is SMNVEV in the germline V gene (reference sequence). This CDR3 has 14 amino acids. CDR3 sequence reads: CASSSTSADYGYTF. The CDR3, as DNA: TGTGCCAGCAGTTCGACCTCAGCCGACTATGGCTACACCTTC.

The chain combines TRBV7-9 with TRBJ2-7, with TRBD2 identical over 8 bases. This CDR3 has 14 amino acids. CDR1 and CDR2 from the germline V gene are SEHNR and FQNEAQ (reference sequence). Trimming at V came to 8 bases and at J to 2 bases, leaving 8 bases not matched to a gene. The CDR3 sequence: CASSKAGATYEQYF. The CDR3 nucleotides read TGTGCCAGCTCCAAAGCGGGAGCCACCTACGAGCAGTACTTC.

This clone was recorded once. The V and J genes are TRBV20-1 and TRBJ1-1; no clear D gene. This CDR3 region has 11 residues. Germline CDR1 reads DFQATT; CDR2 reads SNEGSKA (reference sequence). With 3 bases removed from V and 0 bases from J, the gap between germline ends came to 2 bases. For the CDR3, the DNA is TGCAGTGCTAGTTTGAACACTGAAGCTTTCTTT. This translates into CSASLNTEAFF.

The chain uses TRBV10-3 and TRBJ1-2; D not certain. CDR3 length: 14 amino acids. Germline V gene lookup returns CDR1 ENHRY and CDR2 SYGVKD. The V gene lost 7 bases and the J gene lost 4 bases, with 16 bases spanning the gap. DNA for the CDR3: TGTGCCATCATGGGAGACACCGACTTCTATGGCTACACCTTC. This gives the protein CAIMGDTDFYGYTF.

The chain couples TRBV12-3 or TRBV12-4 to TRBJ2-7; D remains unclear. The V end lost 6 bases, the J end lost 2 bases, and 11 bases lay between the germline ends. The CDR3 spans 13 residues. The DNA of the CDR3 is TGTGCCAGCAGACCCGGACCGACCTACGAGCAGTACTTC. Its protein product is CASRPGPTYEQYF.

This chain joins TRBV27 and TRBJ2-3; a weak D match, TRBD2 (7 bases). V was trimmed by 5 bases and J by 5 bases, leaving 23 bases between them. The CDR3 is 17 amino acids. Looked up from germline, CDR1 is MNHEY and CDR2 is SMNVEV (reference sequence). The CDR3 loop reads CASSRVGGGGSGDTQYF. CDR3 DNA: TGTGCCAGCAGTCGAGTGGGGGGGGGCGGGAGTGGAGATACGCAGTATTTT.

V and J are TRBV29-1 and TRBJ2-3, with D maybe TRBD2 (7 bases). V was clipped by 4 bases and J by 5 bases, with 16 bases between them. This CDR3 is built from 14 residues. Germline loops: CDR1 SQVTM, CDR2 ANQGSEA. The CDR3 nucleotides are TGCAGCGTTGCGGGGAGGGGGGGGAAAGATACGCAGTATTTT. The encoded protein is CSVAGRGGKDTQYF.

The chain carries TRBV30 and TRBJ1-6; no clear D. The germline V and J ends were trimmed by 0 bases and 8 bases, with 8 bases remaining between them. The CDR3 consists of 13 residues. Looked up from germline, CDR1 is GTSNPN and CDR2 is SVGIG (reference sequence). The CDR3 region is CAWSVRWDSPLHF. CDR3 in DNA: TGTGCCTGGAGTGTACGGTGGGATTCACCCCTCCACTTT.

The chain joins TRBV7-9 to TRBJ2-3, with TRBD2 matching 14 bases. V trimming: 5 bases; J trimming: 5 bases; junction bases outside the gene matches: 9. The CDR3 loop spans 17 amino acids. Looked up from germline, CDR1 is SEHNR and CDR2 is FQNEAQ (reference sequence). CDR3 protein: CASSLRRLAGGGDTQYF. In nucleotides, the CDR3 is TGTGCCAGCAGCCTCCGAAGACTAGCGGGAGGGGGAGATACGCAGTATTTT.

The gene calls are TRBV6-5 and TRBJ2-3, with 7 nucleotides matching TRBD1. The germline gives CDR1 MNHEY, CDR2 SVGAGI. V lost 4 bases to trimming and J lost 0 bases; unmatched junction nucleotides: 4. The CDR3 totals 15 residues. The CDR3 is CASSLYRGSTDTQYF. CDR3 DNA: TGTGCCAGCAGTTTATACAGGGGAAGCACAGATACGCAGTATTTT.

The chain recombines TRBV20-1 with TRBJ1-2; tentatively, D is TRBD1 (6 bases). Germline assignment: CDR1 DFQATT and CDR2 SNEGSKA (reference sequence). This CDR3 is built from 11 residues. Trimming removed 1 base at V and 9 bases at J, with 9 bases between. CDR3 sequence: CSARGQESYTF. CDR3 nucleotides: TGCAGTGCTAGAGGACAGGAAAGCTACACCTTC.

This chain uses TRBV10-3 with TRBJ2-7; D is uncertain. V dropped 0 bases and J dropped 6 bases, with 3 bases sitting between them. CDR3 length equals 11 residues. From germline, CDR1 is ENHRY and CDR2 SYGVKD. CDR3 protein: CAISESTEQYF. DNA for the CDR3: TGTGCCATCAGTGAGTCGACCGAGCAGTACTTC.